These T cell receptor beta chains were read from a single sample in a study of response to subunit inactivated influenza vaccine. TCRdb re-analysed the RT-PCR reads in MiXCR, keeping a single row per CDR3 protein. The sample includes some 600,000 distinct CDR3 sequences, less than 15% of them seen just once. The material sequenced was PBMCs from blood, taken 14 to 15 days before vaccination. Receptors originate from a man over 45 who received an inactivated influenza vaccine. The CDR3 runs from the conserved cysteine through the conserved F or W. The D gene is left open where the match is weak. Part of the rows lack a size; the others show once, few, many or a class for expanded clones.

abundance,v_gene,d_gene,len,j_gene,CDR3aa,CDR3nt
.,TRBV6-1,.,13,TRBJ1-3,CASFRTAGNTIYF,TGTGCCAGCTTCAGGACAGCTGGAAACACCATATATTTT
.,TRBV4-3,TRBD2,16,TRBJ2-5,CASSQEYVAGGETQYF,TGCGCCAGCAGCCAAGAGTACGTAGCGGGAGGAGAGACCCAGTACTTC
.,TRBV5-6,.,15,TRBJ2-7,CASSSFWVGEDEQYF,TGTGCCAGCAGCTCCTTTTGGGTCGGTGAGGACGAGCAGTACTTC
many,TRBV27,.,13,TRBJ2-5,CASSSWGSETQYF,TGTGCCAGCAGTTCTTGGGGGTCGGAGACCCAGTACTTC
many,TRBV10-3,.,16,TRBJ2-7,CAISEFPERSSYEQYF,TGTGCCATCAGTGAATTCCCCGAGCGGAGCTCCTACGAGCAGTACTTC
.,TRBV20-1,TRBD2,15,TRBJ2-3,CSARDQAGVADTQYF,TGCAGTGCTAGAGATCAGGCGGGAGTGGCAGATACGCAGTATTTT
many,TRBV3-1,TRBD1,14,TRBJ1-1,CASSPADRGTEAFF,TGTGCCAGCAGCCCAGCGGACAGGGGGACTGAAGCTTTCTTT
few,TRBV12-3/TRBV12-4,.,13,TRBJ1-1,CASREGENTEAFF,TGTGCCAGCAGGGAAGGGGAGAACACTGAAGCTTTCTTT
.,TRBV20-1,.,13,TRBJ2-3,CSAAYEGTDTQYF,TGCAGTGCGGCTTACGAGGGGACAGATACGCAGTATTTT
.,TRBV20-1,.,14,TRBJ2-1,CSAPLTSSYNEQFF,TGCAGTGCTCCCTTGACTAGCTCCTACAATGAGCAGTTCTTC
.,TRBV18,.,15,TRBJ2-3,CASSQKGVPTDTQYF,TGTGCCAGCTCACAAAAGGGCGTCCCCACAGATACGCAGTATTTT
few,TRBV4-2,.,14,TRBJ2-1,CASALRSSYNEQFF,TGTGCCAGCGCTCTCAGGAGCTCCTACAATGAGCAGTTCTTC
few,TRBV29-1,.,13,TRBJ1-5,CSVEDGVNQPQHF,TGCAGCGTTGAAGACGGCGTGAATCAGCCCCAGCATTTT
.,TRBV2,TRBD2,15,TRBJ2-1,CASSGGTSPYNEQFF,TGTGCCAGCAGTGGTGGGACTAGCCCATACAATGAGCAGTTCTTC
many,TRBV6-1,.,16,TRBJ2-1,CASSLDTYSSYNEQFF,TGTGCCAGCAGTCTTGACACCTATAGCTCCTACAATGAGCAGTTCTTC
.,TRBV20-1,.,13,TRBJ2-4,CSASTSAKNIQYF,TGCAGTGCCTCGACTAGTGCCAAAAACATTCAGTACTTC
few,TRBV7-2,.,13,TRBJ1-3,CASSEGLGNTIYF,TGTGCCAGCAGCGAGGGACTGGGGAACACCATATATTTT
.,TRBV29-1,TRBD1,11,TRBJ1-1,CSVAGQGGAFF,TGCAGCGTTGCCGGACAGGGAGGGGCTTTCTTT
few,TRBV5-1,.,15,TRBJ1-6,CASSLAGQGNSPLHF,TGCGCCAGCAGCTTGGCCGGGCAGGGGAATTCACCCCTCCACTTT
few,TRBV11-2,TRBD2,15,TRBJ2-1,CASSLPGLATNEQFF,TGTGCCAGCAGCCTCCCCGGACTAGCGACGAATGAGCAGTTCTTC
few,TRBV5-1,.,14,TRBJ2-5,CASSVGDFGETQYF,TGCGCCAGCAGCGTAGGGGACTTTGGAGAGACCCAGTACTTC
many,TRBV7-3,TRBD1,15,TRBJ2-2,CASSLTGGPTGELFF,TGTGCCAGCAGCTTGACAGGGGGACCGACCGGGGAGCTGTTTTTT
.,TRBV3-1,TRBD1,14,TRBJ1-1,CASSQEGNRGEAFF,TGTGCCAGCAGCCAAGAGGGGAACAGGGGTGAAGCTTTCTTT
.,TRBV2,.,13,TRBJ2-7,CASSGGGFYEQYF,TGTGCCAGCTCTGGGGGGGGCTTCTACGAGCAGTACTTC
.,TRBV10-3,TRBD2,16,TRBJ2-5,CAISDGTSGGRETQYF,TGTGCCATCAGTGATGGGACTAGCGGGGGGCGAGAGACCCAGTACTTC
few,TRBV18,.,16,TRBJ1-5,CASSPPSGYSNQPQHF,TGTGCCAGCTCACCACCTTCGGGGTATAGCAATCAGCCCCAGCATTTT
.,TRBV6-2/TRBV6-3,.,15,TRBJ2-1,CASSYYGQPYNEQFF,TGTGCCAGCAGTTACTATGGTCAGCCCTACAATGAGCAGTTCTTC
few,TRBV12-3/TRBV12-4,TRBD2,15,TRBJ2-5,CASSGLAGGPETQYF,TGTGCCAGCAGCGGACTAGCGGGAGGGCCGGAGACCCAGTACTTC
.,TRBV3-1,.,14,TRBJ1-1,CASSPGATYTEAFF,TGTGCCAGCAGCCCAGGGGCCACCTACACTGAAGCTTTCTTT
.,TRBV6-5,.,15,TRBJ1-2,CASSYSRVNNYGYTF,TGTGCCAGCAGTTACTCGAGGGTCAATAACTATGGCTACACCTTC
few,TRBV5-1,.,14,TRBJ2-1,CASSARSTYNEQFF,TGCGCCAGCAGCGCCAGATCAACCTACAATGAGCAGTTCTTC
few,TRBV20-1,TRBD2,15,TRBJ2-3,CSATALAGNTDTQYF,TGCAGTGCTACTGCACTAGCGGGGAACACAGATACGCAGTATTTT
few,TRBV12-3/TRBV12-4,.,13,TRBJ1-3,CASRRGSGNTIYF,TGTGCCAGCAGGAGGGGCTCTGGAAACACCATATATTTT
many,TRBV20-1,.,18,TRBJ2-4,CSARLRKILLGTKNIQYF,TGCAGTGCTAGGTTGAGGAAAATACTCCTGGGGACCAAAAACATTCAGTACTTC
many,TRBV2,TRBD2,16,TRBJ2-5,CASSDPSGGWGETQYF,TGTGCCAGCAGTGATCCTAGCGGGGGTTGGGGAGAGACCCAGTACTTC